This entry lists 20 T cell receptor beta chains sequenced from one sample in a study of cytomegalovirus exposure and HLA in healthy donors. Primers included in the PCR were 60 Vbeta and 13 Jbeta primers. Generated by immunoSEQ multiplex PCR, the TCRdb table keeps only in-frame clones and is missing some. The sample yields about 160,000 clones, approximately 80% seen once. Specimen: PBMCs. The receptors stem from a male donor in good health and CMV-seronegative.

The rearrangement uses TRBV9 and TRBJ1-1; possibly TRBD1 for D (6 bases). The CDR3 runs 15 residues. V lost 3 bases, J lost 1 base, and 13 bases lay in between. Germline loops: CDR1 SGDLS, CDR2 YYNGEE. CDR3 nucleotides: TGTGCCAGCAGCGCCCTACAGGGTTCGAACACTGAAGCTTTCTTT. As protein: CASSALQGSNTEAFF.

The chain has TRBV6-6 and TRBJ2-1, with 12 bases matching TRBD2. V was pared by 7 bases and J by 5 bases, with 6 bases of the junction left unmatched. Germline loops: CDR1 MNHNY, CDR2 SVGAGI (reference sequence). The CDR3 length is 15 residues. CDR3 residues: CASIERLAGDNEQFF. CDR3 nucleotide sequence: TGTGCCAGCATTGAAAGACTAGCGGGGGACAATGAGCAGTTCTTC.

This chain uses TRBV9 with TRBJ1-1; the match to TRBD1 covers 12 bases. CDR1 is SGDLS and CDR2 is YYNGEE in the germline V gene. V was pared by 0 bases and J by 3 bases, with 12 bases of the junction left unmatched. The CDR3 consists of 19 residues. The CDR3 DNA reads TGTGCCAGCAGCGTAGGAGGGACAGGGGGCGCAATAAAGGACACTGAAGCTTTCTTT. It translates to CASSVGGTGGAIKDTEAFF.

V and J are TRBV29-1 and TRBJ2-5; tentatively, D is TRBD1 (6 bases). TRBJ2-7 explains the end of the DNA better; the J call may be wrong. The CDR3 covers 15 residues. Germline V gene lookup returns CDR1 SQVTM and CDR2 ANQGSEA. CDR3 in amino acids: CSVPGRTARGYEQYF. CDR3 nucleotide sequence: TGCAGCGTCCCCGGTCGGACAGCCCGAGGCTACGAGCAGTACTTC.

This clone was seen a single time. The genes are TRBV5-1 and TRBJ2-5; the D is unclear. V lost 0 bases, J lost 1 base, and 7 bases lay in between. Looked up from germline, CDR1 is SGHRS and CDR2 is YFSETQ. This CDR3 contains 14 residues. The CDR3 sequence: CASSLGGSQETQYF. DNA of the CDR3: TGCGCCAGCAGCTTGGGCGGATCCCAAGAGACCCAGTACTTC.

The chain employs TRBV5-1 and TRBJ2-7, with a weak D call TRBD1 (6 bases). This CDR3 region has 15 residues. Trimming shortened V by 0 bases and J by 2 bases, and 12 bases separated the two germline ends. CDR1 SGHRS and CDR2 YFSETQ come from the germline V gene. The CDR3: CASSLGLGAPYEQYF. The CDR3 DNA sequence: TGCGCCAGCAGCTTGGGGTTGGGGGCCCCCTACGAGCAGTACTTC.

This chain joins TRBV28 and TRBJ1-5, with D hard to call. The V gene's germline CDR1 is MDHEN and CDR2 SYDVKM. The CDR3 consists of 12 residues. Trimming shortened V by 7 bases and J by 0 bases, and 4 bases separated the two germline ends. CDR3 sequence: CASTYSNQPQHF. Written as DNA, the CDR3 is TGTGCCAGCACTTATAGCAATCAGCCCCAGCATTTT.

The chain links TRBV2 to TRBJ2-2; 9 positions agree with TRBD2. The germline V gene encodes CDR1 SNHLY and CDR2 FYNNEI. The J segment lost 3 bases and the V segment lost 5 bases, leaving 4 bases of the junction unmatched. The CDR3 loop spans 15 amino acids. The CDR3 loop is CASSPLAGDTGELFF. In DNA form, the CDR3 reads TGTGCCAGCAGTCCACTAGCGGGCGACACCGGGGAGCTGTTTTTT.

The rearrangement uses TRBV27 and TRBJ2-2; weak D call: TRBD2 (5 bases). The CDR3 has 15 residues. Trimming removed 4 bases from V and 7 bases from J, with 16 bases in between. Per the germline V gene, CDR1 is MNHEY and CDR2 is SMNVEV (reference sequence). CDR3 region: CASSSAGSAGGELFF. In DNA, the CDR3 is TGTGCCAGCAGTTCGGCCGGATCGGCGGGCGGGGAGCTGTTTTTT.

The chain has TRBV7-6 and TRBJ1-4; 9 bases line up with TRBD1. The CDR3 spans 19 residues. Germline CDR1 and CDR2: SGHVS and FNYEAQ. V lost 1 base and J lost 7; bases outside the gene matches: 16. CDR3 sequence reads: CASSLGTDRGLIFGEKLFF. The DNA of the CDR3 is TGTGCCAGCAGCTTAGGAACTGACAGGGGGTTGATCTTCGGTGAAAAACTGTTTTTT. Together with reference TRBV7-6 and TRBJ1-4, the CDR3 gives the full variable domain: GAGVSQSPRYKVTKRGQDVALRCDPISGHVSLYWYRQALGQGPEFLTYFNYEAQQDKSGLPNDRFSAERPEGSISTLTIQRTEQRDSAMYRCASSLGTDRGLIFGEKLFFGSGTQLSVL.

CDR3 in DNA: TGTGCCAGCAGCGTAACAGGGGACGGCGAGCAGTACTTC. Its protein product is CASSVTGDGEQYF. This chain links TRBV9 with TRBJ2-7; 7 nucleotides match TRBD1. V shed 1 base, J shed 6 bases, and the junction held 4 bases outside the gene matches. Germline assignment: CDR1 SGDLS and CDR2 YYNGEE. The CDR3 extends over 13 amino acids.

V and J are TRBV5-6 and TRBJ2-3, with 11 bases matching TRBD2. The CDR3 loop spans 18 amino acids. With 4 bases clipped from V and 3 bases from J, the junction kept 13 bases outside the gene matches. Per germline, CDR1 SGHDT and CDR2 YYEEEE. The CDR3 nucleotides are TGTGCCAGCAGCACCGACCCCACGACTAGCGGGAATACAGATACGCAGTATTTT. Its translation is CASSTDPTTSGNTDTQYF.

The table lists this clone with a few counts. The rearrangement links TRBV11-2 to TRBJ1-1, with 10 bases matching TRBD1. The ends lost 6 bases at V and 11 bases at J; junction bases unmatched: 15. The CDR3 is 15 amino acids. Germline V gives CDR1 SGHAT, CDR2 FQNNGV. CDR3 protein: CASRTGTGASFRAFF. CDR3 sequence (DNA): TGTGCCAGCAGAACCGGGACAGGGGCTTCCTTTCGGGCTTTCTTT.

Notes on this clone: One junction end disagrees with the germline gene, perhaps due to a read error. The chain uses TRBV7-9 and TRBJ2-7; the D is unclear. Germline V gene lookup returns CDR1 SEHNR and CDR2 FQNEAQ (reference sequence). This CDR3 region has 14 residues. The CDR3 reads CSSSLETNSYEQYF. The CDR3 DNA reads as TGTTCCAGCAGCTTAGAGACAAACTCCTACGAGCAGTACTTC.

This clone was found once. CDR3 sequence reads: CATSRVAGRQETQYF. The DNA for the CDR3 is TGTGCCACCAGCAGAGTGGCGGGGAGACAAGAGACCCAGTACTTC. The chain uses TRBV15 and TRBJ2-5, with D perhaps matching TRBD2 (6 bases). The CDR3 consists of 15 residues. The V and J ends lost 1 base and 2 bases respectively, with 11 bases between them. The germline gives CDR1 LNHNV, CDR2 YYDKDF (reference sequence).

The chain has TRBV7-9 and TRBJ2-3; 8 positions agree with TRBD2. This CDR3 region has 17 residues. V trimming: 0 bases; J trimming: 3 bases; junction bases outside the gene matches: 8. Germline V gene lookup returns CDR1 SEHNR and CDR2 FQNEAQ (reference sequence). In nucleotides, the CDR3 is TGTGCCAGCAGCTTAGCCGGGAGGAGCGGGGGAACAGATACGCAGTATTTT. Amino acid sequence: CASSLAGRSGGTDTQYF.

The chain is built from TRBV6-1 and TRBJ1-1; D is unclear. Germline assignment: CDR1 MNHNS and CDR2 SASEGT. The ends were cut back, 1 base at V and 0 bases at J, with 6 bases in the middle. This CDR3 has 14 amino acids. The CDR3 DNA sequence: TGTGCCAGCAGTGAAGTCGCGATGAACACTGAAGCTTTCTTT. It specifies CASSEVAMNTEAFF.

This clone occurred once. CDR3 sequence (DNA): TGTGCCAGCAGTTCCCCTACTAGCGGGATTTCTCGCTCCTACGAGCAGTACTTC. It encodes CASSSPTSGISRSYEQYF. The chain is built from TRBV27 and TRBJ2-7; 10 nucleotides agree with TRBD2. Germline V gene sequence: CDR1 MNHEY, CDR2 SMNVEV (reference sequence). This CDR3 is 18 amino acids long. After removal of 4 bases from V and 0 bases from J, the junction contained 12 bases not matched to a gene.

This sequence joins TRBV7-5 and TRBJ2-4; the table names TRBD1, a call not compared with the DNA. TRBV7-5 is a pseudogene locus. CDR3 length: 15 amino acids. The chain's CDR3 is CARSLSGRGKNIQYF. CDR3 sequence (DNA): TGTGCCAGAAGCTTAAGCGGCAGGGGCAAAAACATTCAGTACTTC.

The chain is built from TRBV9 and TRBJ1-4; D gene uncertain. This CDR3 contains 15 residues. The ends were cut back, 3 bases at V and 8 bases at J, with 17 bases in the middle. Germline assignment: CDR1 SGDLS and CDR2 YYNGEE. CDR3 residues: CASSALDFPAEKLFF. The DNA of the CDR3 is TGTGCCAGCAGCGCGCTAGACTTCCCTGCGGAAAAACTGTTTTTT.